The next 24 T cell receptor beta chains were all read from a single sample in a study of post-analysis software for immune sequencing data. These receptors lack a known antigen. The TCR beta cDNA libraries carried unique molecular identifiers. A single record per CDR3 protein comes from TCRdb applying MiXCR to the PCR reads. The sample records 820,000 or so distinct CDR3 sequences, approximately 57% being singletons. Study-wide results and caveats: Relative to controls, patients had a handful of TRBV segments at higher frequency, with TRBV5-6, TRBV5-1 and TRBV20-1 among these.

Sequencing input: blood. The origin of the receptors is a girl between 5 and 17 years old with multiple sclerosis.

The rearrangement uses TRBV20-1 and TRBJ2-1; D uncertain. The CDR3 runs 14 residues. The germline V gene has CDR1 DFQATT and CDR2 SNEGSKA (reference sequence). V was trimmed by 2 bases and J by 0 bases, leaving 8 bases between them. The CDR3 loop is CSARYRTSYNEQFF. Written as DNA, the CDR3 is TGCAGTGCTAGATACCGGACCTCCTACAATGAGCAGTTCTTC.

DNA for the CDR3: TGTGCCAGCAGCCCCTATGGCAGCCGAAGCCCTAACTATGGCTACACCTTC. Translating gives CASSPYGSRSPNYGYTF. J is TRBJ1-2 and V is TRBV12-3 or TRBV12-4, with no clear D. The V end lost 6 bases, the J end lost 0 bases, and 20 bases lay between the germline ends. The length of the CDR3 is 17 residues.

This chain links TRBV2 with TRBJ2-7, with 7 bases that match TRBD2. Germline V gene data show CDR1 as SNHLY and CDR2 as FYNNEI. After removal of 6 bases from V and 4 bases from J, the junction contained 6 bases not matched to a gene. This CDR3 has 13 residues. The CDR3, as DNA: TGTGCCAGCAGAAGCGGGGTGTTGTACGAGCAGTACTTC. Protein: CASRSGVLYEQYF.

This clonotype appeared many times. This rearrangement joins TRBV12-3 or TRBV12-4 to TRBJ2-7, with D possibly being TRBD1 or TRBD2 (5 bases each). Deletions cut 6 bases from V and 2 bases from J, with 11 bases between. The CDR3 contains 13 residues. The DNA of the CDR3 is TGTGCCAGCAGCCCTCCGGGGCCCTACGAGCAGTACTTC. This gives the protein CASSPPGPYEQYF.

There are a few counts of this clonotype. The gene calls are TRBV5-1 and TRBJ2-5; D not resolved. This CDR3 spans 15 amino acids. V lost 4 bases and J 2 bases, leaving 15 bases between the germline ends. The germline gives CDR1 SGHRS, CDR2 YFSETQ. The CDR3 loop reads CASSAGPTQQETQYF. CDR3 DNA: TGCGCCAGCAGCGCCGGGCCCACGCAACAAGAGACCCAGTACTTC.

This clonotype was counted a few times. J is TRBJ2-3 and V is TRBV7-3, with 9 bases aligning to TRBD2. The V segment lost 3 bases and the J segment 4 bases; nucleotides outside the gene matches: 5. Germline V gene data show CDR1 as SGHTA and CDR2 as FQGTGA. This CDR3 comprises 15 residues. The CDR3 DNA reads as TGTGCCAGCAGCTTCCGCGGGGGGGCTTCAGATACGCAGTATTTT. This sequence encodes CASSFRGGASDTQYF.

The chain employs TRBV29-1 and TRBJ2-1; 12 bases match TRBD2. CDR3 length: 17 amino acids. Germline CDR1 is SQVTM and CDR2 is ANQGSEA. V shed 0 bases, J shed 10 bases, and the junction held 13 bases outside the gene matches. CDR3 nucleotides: TGCAGCGTTGAAGACCGGAGACTAGCGGGAGCTCTGGGGGAGCAGTTCTTC. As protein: CSVEDRRLAGALGEQFF.

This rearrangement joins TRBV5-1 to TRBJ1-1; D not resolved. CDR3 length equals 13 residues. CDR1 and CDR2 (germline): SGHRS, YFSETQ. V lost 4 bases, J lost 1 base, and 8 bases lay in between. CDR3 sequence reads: CASSPEWNTEAFF. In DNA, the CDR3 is TGCGCCAGCAGCCCGGAGTGGAACACTGAAGCTTTCTTT.

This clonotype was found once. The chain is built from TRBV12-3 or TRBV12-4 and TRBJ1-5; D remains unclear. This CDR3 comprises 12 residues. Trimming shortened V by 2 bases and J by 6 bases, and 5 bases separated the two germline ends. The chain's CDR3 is CASSLSRQPQHF. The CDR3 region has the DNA TGTGCCAGCAGTTTATCTCGTCAGCCCCAGCATTTT.

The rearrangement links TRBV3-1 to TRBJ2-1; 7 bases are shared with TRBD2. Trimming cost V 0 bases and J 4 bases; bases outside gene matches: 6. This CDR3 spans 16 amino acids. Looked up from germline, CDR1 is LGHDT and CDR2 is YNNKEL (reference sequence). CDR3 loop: CASSQEKQRDYNEQFF. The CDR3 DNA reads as TGTGCCAGCAGCCAAGAAAAGCAGCGGGATTACAATGAGCAGTTCTTC.

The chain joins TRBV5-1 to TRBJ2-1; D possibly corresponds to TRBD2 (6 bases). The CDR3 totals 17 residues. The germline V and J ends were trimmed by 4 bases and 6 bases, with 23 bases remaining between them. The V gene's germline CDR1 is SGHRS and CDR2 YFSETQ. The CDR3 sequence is CASSHGGTRGVANEQFF. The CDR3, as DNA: TGCGCCAGCAGCCATGGGGGGACGAGAGGCGTAGCCAATGAGCAGTTCTTC.

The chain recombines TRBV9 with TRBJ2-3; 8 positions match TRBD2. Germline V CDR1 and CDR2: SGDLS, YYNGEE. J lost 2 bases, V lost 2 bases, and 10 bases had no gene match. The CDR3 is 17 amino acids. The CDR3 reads CASSVTWRGDYTDTQYF. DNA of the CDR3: TGTGCCAGCAGCGTCACATGGCGGGGGGACTACACAGATACGCAGTATTTT.

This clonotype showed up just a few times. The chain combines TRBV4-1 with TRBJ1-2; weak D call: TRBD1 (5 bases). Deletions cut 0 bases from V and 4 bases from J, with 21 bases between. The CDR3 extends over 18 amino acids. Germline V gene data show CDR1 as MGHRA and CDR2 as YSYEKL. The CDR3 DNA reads TGCGCCAGCAGCCAAGACTTGGCAGGGCCCAGTGTGGGCTATGGCTACACCTTC. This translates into CASSQDLAGPSVGYGYTF.

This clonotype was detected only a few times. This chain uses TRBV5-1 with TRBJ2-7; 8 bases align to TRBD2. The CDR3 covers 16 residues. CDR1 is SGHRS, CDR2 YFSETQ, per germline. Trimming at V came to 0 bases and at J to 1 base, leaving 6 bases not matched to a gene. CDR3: CASSLGGLAGSYEQYF. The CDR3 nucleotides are TGCGCCAGCAGCTTGGGAGGACTAGCAGGGTCCTACGAGCAGTACTTC.

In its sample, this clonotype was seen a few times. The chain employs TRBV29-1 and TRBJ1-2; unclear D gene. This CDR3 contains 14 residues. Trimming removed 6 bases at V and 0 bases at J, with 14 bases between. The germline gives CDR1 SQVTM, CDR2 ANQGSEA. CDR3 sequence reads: CSVAPPGSNYGYTF. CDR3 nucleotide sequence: TGCAGCGTCGCCCCCCCGGGATCTAACTATGGCTACACCTTC. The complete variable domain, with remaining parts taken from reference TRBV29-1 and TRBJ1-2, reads SAVISQKPSRDICQRGTSLTIQCQVDSQVTMMFWYRQQPGQSLTLIATANQGSEATYESGFVIDKFPISRPNLTFSTLTVSNMSPEDSSIYLCSVAPPGSNYGYTFGSGTRLTVV.

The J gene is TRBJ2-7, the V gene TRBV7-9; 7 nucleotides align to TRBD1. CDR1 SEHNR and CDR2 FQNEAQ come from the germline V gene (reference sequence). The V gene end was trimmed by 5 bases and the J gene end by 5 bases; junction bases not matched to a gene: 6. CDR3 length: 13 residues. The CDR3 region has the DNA TGTGCCAGCAGCGCCCTTCAGGGGGACGAGCAGTACTTC. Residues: CASSALQGDEQYF.

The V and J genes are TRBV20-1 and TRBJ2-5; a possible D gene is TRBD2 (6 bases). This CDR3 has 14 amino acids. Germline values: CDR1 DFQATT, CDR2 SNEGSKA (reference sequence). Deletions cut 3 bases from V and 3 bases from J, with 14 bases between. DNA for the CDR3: TGCAGTGCTAGTTCGGGGACTTTAGAAGAGACCCAGTACTTC. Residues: CSASSGTLEETQYF.

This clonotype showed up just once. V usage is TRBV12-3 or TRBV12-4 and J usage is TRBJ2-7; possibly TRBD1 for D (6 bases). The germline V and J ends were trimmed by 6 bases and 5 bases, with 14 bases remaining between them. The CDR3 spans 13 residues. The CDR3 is CASRTTGLDEQYF. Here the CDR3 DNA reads TGTGCCAGCAGAACGACAGGTCTGGACGAGCAGTACTTC.

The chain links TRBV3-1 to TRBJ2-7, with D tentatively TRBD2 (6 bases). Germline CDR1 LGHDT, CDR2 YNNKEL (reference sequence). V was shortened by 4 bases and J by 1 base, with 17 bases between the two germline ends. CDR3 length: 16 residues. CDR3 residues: CASSPVGLSPSYEQYF. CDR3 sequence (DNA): TGTGCCAGCAGCCCCGTAGGACTATCCCCTTCCTACGAGCAGTACTTC.

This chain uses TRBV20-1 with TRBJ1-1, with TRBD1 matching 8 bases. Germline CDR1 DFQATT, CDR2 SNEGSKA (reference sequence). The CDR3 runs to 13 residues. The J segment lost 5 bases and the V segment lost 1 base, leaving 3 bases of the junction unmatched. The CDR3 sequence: CSARATGETEAFF. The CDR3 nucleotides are TGCAGTGCTAGAGCGACAGGGGAAACTGAAGCTTTCTTT.

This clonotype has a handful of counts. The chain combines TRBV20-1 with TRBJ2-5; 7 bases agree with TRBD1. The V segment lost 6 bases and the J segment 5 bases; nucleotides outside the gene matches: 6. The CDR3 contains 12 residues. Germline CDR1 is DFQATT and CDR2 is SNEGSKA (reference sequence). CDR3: CSATGVGETQYF. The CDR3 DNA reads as TGCAGTGCCACAGGGGTAGGGGAGACCCAGTACTTC.

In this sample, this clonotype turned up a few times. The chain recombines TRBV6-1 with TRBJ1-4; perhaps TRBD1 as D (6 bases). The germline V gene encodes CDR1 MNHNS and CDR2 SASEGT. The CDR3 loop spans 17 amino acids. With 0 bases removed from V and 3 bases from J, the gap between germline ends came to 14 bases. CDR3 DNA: TGTGCCAGCAGTGAAGCGCTTCTAACAGGGTCTAATGAAAAACTGTTTTTT. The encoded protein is CASSEALLTGSNEKLFF.

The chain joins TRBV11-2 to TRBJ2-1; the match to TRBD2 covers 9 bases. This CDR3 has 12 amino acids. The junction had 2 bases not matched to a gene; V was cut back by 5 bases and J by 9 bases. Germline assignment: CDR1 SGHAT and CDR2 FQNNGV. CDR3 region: CASSRTSAEQFF. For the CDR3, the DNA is TGTGCCAGCAGCCGGACTAGCGCTGAGCAGTTCTTC.

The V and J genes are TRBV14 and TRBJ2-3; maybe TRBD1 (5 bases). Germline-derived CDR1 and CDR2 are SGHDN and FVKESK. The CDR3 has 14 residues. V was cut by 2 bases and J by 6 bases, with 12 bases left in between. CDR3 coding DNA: TGTGCCAGCAGCCAAAGGGGCCCGGCGGATACGCAGTATTTT. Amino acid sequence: CASSQRGPADTQYF.